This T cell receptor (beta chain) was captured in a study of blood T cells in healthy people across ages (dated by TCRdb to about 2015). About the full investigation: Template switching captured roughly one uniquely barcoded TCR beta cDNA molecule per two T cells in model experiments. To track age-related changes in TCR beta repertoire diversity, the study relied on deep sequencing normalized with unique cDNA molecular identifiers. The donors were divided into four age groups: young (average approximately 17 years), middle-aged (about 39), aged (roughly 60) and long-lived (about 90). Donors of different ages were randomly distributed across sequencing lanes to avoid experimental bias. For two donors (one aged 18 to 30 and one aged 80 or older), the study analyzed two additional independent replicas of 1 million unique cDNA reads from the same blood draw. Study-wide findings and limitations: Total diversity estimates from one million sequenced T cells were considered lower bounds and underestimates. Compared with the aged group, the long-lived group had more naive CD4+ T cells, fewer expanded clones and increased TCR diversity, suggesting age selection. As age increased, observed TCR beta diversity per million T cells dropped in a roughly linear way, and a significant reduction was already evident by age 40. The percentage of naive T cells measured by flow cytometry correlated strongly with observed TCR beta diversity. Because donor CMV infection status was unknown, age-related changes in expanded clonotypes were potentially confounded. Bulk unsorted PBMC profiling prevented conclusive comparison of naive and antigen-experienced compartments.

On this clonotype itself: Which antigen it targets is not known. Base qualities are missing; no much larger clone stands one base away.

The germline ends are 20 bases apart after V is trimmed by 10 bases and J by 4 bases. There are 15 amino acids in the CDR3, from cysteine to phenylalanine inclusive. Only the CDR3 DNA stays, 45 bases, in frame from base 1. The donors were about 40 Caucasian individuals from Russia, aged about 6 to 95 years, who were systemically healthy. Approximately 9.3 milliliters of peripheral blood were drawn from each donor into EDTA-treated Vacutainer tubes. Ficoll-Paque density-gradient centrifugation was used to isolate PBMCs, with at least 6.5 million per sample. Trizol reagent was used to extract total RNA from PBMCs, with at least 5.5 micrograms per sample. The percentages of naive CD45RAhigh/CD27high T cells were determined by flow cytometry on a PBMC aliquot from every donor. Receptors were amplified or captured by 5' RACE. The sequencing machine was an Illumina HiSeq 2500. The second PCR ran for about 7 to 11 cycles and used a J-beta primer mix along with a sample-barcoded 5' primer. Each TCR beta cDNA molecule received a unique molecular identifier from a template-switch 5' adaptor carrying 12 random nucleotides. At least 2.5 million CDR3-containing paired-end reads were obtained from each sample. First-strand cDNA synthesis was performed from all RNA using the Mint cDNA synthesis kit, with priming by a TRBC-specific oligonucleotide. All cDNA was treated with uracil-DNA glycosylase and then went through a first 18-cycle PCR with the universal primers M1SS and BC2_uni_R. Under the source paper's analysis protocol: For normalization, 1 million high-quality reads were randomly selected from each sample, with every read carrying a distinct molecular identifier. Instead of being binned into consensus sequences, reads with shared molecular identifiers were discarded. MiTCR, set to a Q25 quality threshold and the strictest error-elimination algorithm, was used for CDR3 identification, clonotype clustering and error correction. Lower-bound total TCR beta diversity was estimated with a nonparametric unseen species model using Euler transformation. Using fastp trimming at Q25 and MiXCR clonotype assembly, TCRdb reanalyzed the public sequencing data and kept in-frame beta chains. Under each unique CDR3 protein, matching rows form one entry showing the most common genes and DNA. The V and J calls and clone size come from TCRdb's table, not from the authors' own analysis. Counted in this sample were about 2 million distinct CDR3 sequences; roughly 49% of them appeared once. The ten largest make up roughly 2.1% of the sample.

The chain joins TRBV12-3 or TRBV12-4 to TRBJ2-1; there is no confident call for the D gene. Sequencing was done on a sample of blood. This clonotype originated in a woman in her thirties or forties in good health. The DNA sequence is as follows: TGTGCCACGAAGTCAAGGATCAACGTTTACAATGAGCAGTTCTTC. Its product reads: CATKSRINVYNEQFF.